This TCR beta chain originates from a study of blood T cells in healthy people across ages. Sample donors were healthy Caucasian individuals that came from Russia, aged 6 to 90. Then a second PCR, running about 6 to 11 cycles, was carried out with a sample-barcoded 5' primer and a J-beta primer mix. All samples yielded 3 million or more CDR3-containing paired-end reads. TCRdb processed the 5' RACE reads anew with MiXCR; each CDR3 protein has one entry. The sample carries 550,000 to 800,000 distinct CDR3 sequences, roughly 30% recorded once. Concerning this clonotype itself: The antigen remains undetermined. Relative to the germline gene, one junction end is altered; a read error may explain this.

The CDR3 runs to 15 residues. Germline values: CDR1 MNHEY, CDR2 SVGAGI. The study's findings and limits: Researchers judged that diversity estimates from one million T cells fell short of true values. Long-lived donors carried more naive CD4+ cells and greater diversity than aged donors.

The chain is built from TRBV6-5 and TRBJ1-6; the D is unclear. The sequence was collected from a woman older than 75 in good health. The sample was blood. The CDR3 coding sequence is TGTGCCGGCAGGTCCGGGATTCCCGGCTCTTCACCCCTCCACTTT. It is translated as CAGRSGIPGSSPLHF.